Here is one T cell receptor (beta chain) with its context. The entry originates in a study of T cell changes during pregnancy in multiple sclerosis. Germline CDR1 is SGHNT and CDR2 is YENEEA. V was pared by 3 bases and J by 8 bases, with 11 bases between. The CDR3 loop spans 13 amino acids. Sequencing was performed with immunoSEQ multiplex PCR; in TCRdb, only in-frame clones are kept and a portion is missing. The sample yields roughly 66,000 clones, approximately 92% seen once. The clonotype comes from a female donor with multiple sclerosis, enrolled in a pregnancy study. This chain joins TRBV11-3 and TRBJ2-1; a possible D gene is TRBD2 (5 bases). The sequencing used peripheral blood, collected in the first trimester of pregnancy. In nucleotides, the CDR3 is TGTGCCAGCAGCTTTTTAGCGAGCGATGAGCAGTTCTTC. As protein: CASSFLASDEQFF.